These T cell receptor beta chains were read from a single sample in a study of early T cells in non-severe SARS-CoV-2 infection. TCRdb fed the 5' RACE reads into MiXCR, producing one record per CDR3 protein. The sample comprises 98,000 or so distinct CDR3 sequences, 11% of which are singletons, and 4% to 5.5% rests with the top ten. The sample taken for sequencing was whole blood. The source of these receptors is an adult who was a healthcare worker with PCR-confirmed SARS-CoV-2 infection or an uninfected control (not recorded which). Both conserved end residues are part of each CDR3. For some rows the clone size is stated as once, few or many, or as a class when expanded; others skip it.

j_gene | abundance | v_gene | CDR3aa
TRBJ2-5 | NA | TRBV29-1 | CSVAGLAGETQYF
TRBJ1-1 | NA | TRBV20-1 | CSAGRGDTEAFF
TRBJ1-5 | few | TRBV6-2/TRBV6-3 | CASSTGTPQPQHF
TRBJ2-5 | NA | TRBV4-1 | CASSQAGGLPETQYF
TRBJ1-5 | many | TRBV18 | CASSPRGSGQPQHF
TRBJ2-3 | few | TRBV7-2 | CASSFVSRGTDTQYF
TRBJ2-1 | many | TRBV6-5 | CASSSSRLAGYNEQFF
TRBJ2-7 | few | TRBV20-1 | CSARAGTDYEQYF
TRBJ2-4 | few | TRBV25-1 | CASSGGEGGKNIQYF
TRBJ1-5 | few | TRBV18 | CASSPGGVVEKPQHF
TRBJ1-1 | NA | TRBV2 | CASSVLRTLNTEAFF
TRBJ2-2 | NA | TRBV20-1 | CSARLGLEAGELFF
TRBJ2-3 | NA | TRBV7-9 | CASSPSTGGTDTQYF
TRBJ1-3 | few | TRBV29-1 | CSVKTGLGNTIYF
TRBJ1-6 | few | TRBV30 | CAWSVTRTGLGNSPLHF
TRBJ2-1 | few | TRBV4-2 | CASTLPRGPHLYNEQFF
TRBJ1-2 | few | TRBV28 | CASSLSQGLLGGYTF
TRBJ1-4 | few | TRBV7-6 | CASSQAGVNEKLFF
TRBJ2-5 | many | TRBV20-1 | CSARDLVVSVETQYF
TRBJ2-3 | few | TRBV25-1 | CASSELGGTDTQYF
TRBJ2-2 | NA | TRBV2 | CASSDSRNAGELFF
TRBJ1-6 | NA | TRBV2 | CASSEAEGAYNSPLHF